This entry lists 25 T cell receptor beta chains sequenced from one sample in a study of cytomegalovirus exposure and HLA in healthy donors. Vbeta (60) and Jbeta (13) primers were used in the PCR. Using immunoSEQ multiplex PCR, the repertoire was profiled, and TCRdb retains in-frame clones only, with some absent. The table lists 110,000 or so clones, 70% to 85% of them singletons. Sequenced material: PBMCs. All receptors come from a woman in her forties or fifties in good health and CMV-seropositive.

This rearrangement joins TRBV7-2 to TRBJ2-7; 10 bases agree with TRBD1. After removal of 6 bases from V and 5 bases from J, the junction contained 7 bases not matched to a gene. The CDR3 length is 14 residues. Germline V gives CDR1 SGHTA, CDR2 FQGNSA. The CDR3 loop reads CASRGGQGRNEQYF. The CDR3 DNA reads as TGTGCCAGCAGGGGGGGACAGGGGAGAAACGAGCAGTACTTC.

The chain recombines TRBV4-3 with TRBJ1-1; 8 nucleotides align to TRBD1. The CDR3 is made up of 14 amino acids. V trimming: 6 bases; J trimming: 5 bases; junction bases outside the gene matches: 8. The V gene's germline CDR1 is LGHNA and CDR2 YSLEER. The DNA of the CDR3 is TGCGCCAGCAGGCAGGGGGCAACGGGGACTGAAGCTTTCTTT. It codes for CASRQGATGTEAFF.

The chain carries TRBV10-1 and TRBJ2-4; weak D call: TRBD1 (6 bases). V dropped 3 bases and J dropped 5 bases, with 14 bases sitting between them. CDR3 length equals 15 residues. The germline gives CDR1 WNHNN, CDR2 SYGVQD (reference sequence). CDR3: CASSETPRTENIQYF. DNA of the CDR3: TGCGCCAGCAGTGAAACCCCACGGACAGAAAACATTCAGTACTTC.

The chain carries TRBV5-1 and TRBJ1-3; TRBD1 matches at 9 bases. V was pared by 0 bases and J by 2 bases, with 3 bases of the junction left unmatched. This CDR3 has 16 residues. Germline CDR1 reads SGHRS; CDR2 reads YFSETQ. CDR3 bases: TGCGCCAGCAGCTTGGACGACAGGGGGGCTGGAAACACCATATATTTT. This gives the protein CASSLDDRGAGNTIYF.

The V gene is TRBV18, the J gene TRBJ1-1; 11 bases are a match to TRBD1. This CDR3 region has 15 residues. Trimming cost V 3 bases and J 6 bases; bases outside gene matches: 6. Germline V gene sequence: CDR1 KGHSH, CDR2 LQKENI. The CDR3 sequence is CASSPQPGQGAEAFF. CDR3 bases: TGTGCCAGCTCACCTCAGCCGGGACAGGGGGCTGAAGCTTTCTTT.

V is TRBV18 and J is TRBJ2-1, with 9 bases lining up with TRBD2. CDR1 is KGHSH and CDR2 is LQKENI in the germline V gene. CDR3 length: 15 residues. V dropped 6 bases and J dropped 15; count of bases not matched to a gene: 18. The CDR3 DNA sequence: TGTGCCAGCTCCGGGATGCCGGGACTAGCCCCGAGGGCGTTCTTC. It specifies CASSGMPGLAPRAFF.

The rearrangement joins TRBV6-1 to TRBJ2-1, with D uncertain. The germline CDR1 and CDR2 sequences are MNHNS and SASEGT. The CDR3 runs 15 residues. Trimming removed 2 bases at V and 2 bases at J, with 10 bases between. CDR3 bases: TGTGCCAGCAGTGAAACTCCCTTGGCCTACAATGAGCAGTTCTTC. This gives the protein CASSETPLAYNEQFF.

V and J are TRBV4-1 and TRBJ1-2; TRBD1 might be the D (6 bases). This CDR3 has 17 amino acids. V lost 0 bases to trimming and J lost 5 bases, with 19 bases between them. Germline-derived CDR1 and CDR2 are MGHRA and YSYEKL. CDR3 amino acids: CASSQDIRQGQWYGYTF. The CDR3 DNA reads as TGCGCCAGCAGCCAAGACATCCGTCAGGGACAATGGTATGGCTACACCTTC.

The chain uses TRBV30 and TRBJ2-3; D may be TRBD1 (6 bases). The CDR3 covers 12 residues. Trimming cost V 1 base and J 4 bases, with 6 bases left between them. Germline V gene lookup returns CDR1 GTSNPN and CDR2 SVGIG (reference sequence). CDR3: CAWSEGADTQYF. In nucleotides, the CDR3 is TGTGCCTGGAGTGAGGGGGCAGATACGCAGTATTTT.

The chain recombines TRBV5-1 with TRBJ2-2, with a weak D call TRBD1 (6 bases). Trimming took 4 bases from V and 1 from J, leaving 14 bases between them. This CDR3 region has 16 residues. Germline CDR1 is SGHRS and CDR2 is YFSETQ. CDR3: CASSGPRDKNTGELFF. The CDR3 nucleotides are TGCGCCAGCAGCGGACCCCGGGACAAGAACACCGGGGAGCTGTTTTTT. The complete variable domain, with remaining parts taken from reference TRBV5-1 and TRBJ2-2, reads KAGVTQTPRYLIKTRGQQVTLSCSPISGHRSVSWYQQTPGQGLQFLFEYFSETQRNKGNFPGRFSGRQFSNSRSEMNVSTLELGDSALYLCASSGPRDKNTGELFFGEGSRLTVL.

The chain carries TRBV5-1 and TRBJ2-2; D not resolved. The CDR3 loop spans 15 amino acids. Deletions cut 1 base from V and 6 bases from J, with 13 bases between. Germline V lookup: CDR1 SGHRS, CDR2 YFSETQ. The CDR3 loop reads CASSLLSRVSGELFF. The CDR3 coding sequence is TGCGCCAGCAGCTTGCTCTCGAGAGTATCCGGGGAGCTGTTTTTT.

This clone was recorded a few times. The V and J genes are TRBV9 and TRBJ1-4; D perhaps matches TRBD1 (6 bases). CDR1 SGDLS and CDR2 YYNGEE come from the germline V gene. The CDR3 totals 15 residues. Deletions cut 0 bases from V and 2 bases from J, with 8 bases between. The CDR3 region is CASSVGGRTNEKLFF. Here the CDR3 DNA reads TGTGCCAGCAGCGTAGGGGGGCGGACTAATGAAAAACTGTTTTTT.

The chain carries TRBV5-1 and TRBJ2-1; D unclear. Trimming removed 4 bases at V and 0 bases at J, with 14 bases between. The germline CDR1 and CDR2 sequences are SGHRS and YFSETQ. The CDR3 has 16 residues. CDR3 bases: TGCGCCAGCAGCCTCCCAGGTGTAAGCTCCTACAATGAGCAGTTCTTC. It is translated as CASSLPGVSSYNEQFF.

About this clone: The junction shows a germline mismatch at one end, possibly a read error. Other nucleotide sequences in the sample specify the same CDR3. The V and J genes are TRBV7-8 and TRBJ2-3; D might be TRBD2 (7 bases). The CDR3 contains 16 residues. Germline V gene data show CDR1 as SGHVS and CDR2 as FQNEAQ. This chain's CDR3 is CASSLKGGGPWDTQYF. Written as DNA, the CDR3 is TGTGCCAGTAGCTTAAAAGGGGGAGGGCCTTGGGATACGCAGTATTTT. The entire variable domain, with the rest obtained from reference TRBV7-8 and TRBJ2-3, is as follows: GAGVSQSPRYKVAKRGQDVALRCDPISGHVSLFWYQQALGQGPEFLTYFQNEAQLDKSGLPSDRFFAERPEGSVSTLKIQRTQQEDSAVYLCASSLKGGGPWDTQYFGPGTRLTVL.

This rearrangement joins TRBV6-1 to TRBJ2-7; 12 nucleotides line up with TRBD2. Per germline, CDR1 MNHNS and CDR2 SASEGT. V trimming: 2 bases; J trimming: 12 bases; junction bases outside the gene matches: 14. This CDR3 has 16 amino acids. The CDR3 loop reads CASSELVGALAGGRYF. In DNA, the CDR3 is TGTGCCAGCAGTGAATTAGTAGGGGCTCTAGCGGGAGGGCGGTACTTC.

The V and J genes are TRBV6-1 and TRBJ1-4; 8 bases match TRBD1. Germline V gene sequence: CDR1 MNHNS, CDR2 SASEGT. V lost 6 bases and J lost 5; bases outside the gene matches: 8. This CDR3 is built from 15 residues. CDR3 loop: CASRPDRGRNEKLFF. CDR3 nucleotides: TGTGCCAGCAGGCCAGACAGGGGAAGAAATGAAAAACTGTTTTTT.

The V and J genes are TRBV7-2 and TRBJ2-1; 8 nucleotides match TRBD1. CDR1 and CDR2 (germline): SGHTA, FQGNSA. The CDR3 has 15 amino acids. The junction had 12 bases not matched to a gene; V was cut back by 5 bases and J by 9 bases. The CDR3 sequence: CASSLQGVGTSEQFF. In nucleotides, the CDR3 is TGTGCCAGCAGCCTACAGGGGGTTGGTACATCTGAGCAGTTCTTC.

The CDR3 DNA sequence: TGTGCCAGCAGGGAACAGGGGTACAATGAGCAGTTCTTC. Its protein is CASREQGYNEQFF. The chain combines TRBV6-1 with TRBJ2-1; 7 bases line up with TRBD1. Trimming at V came to 6 bases and at J to 4 bases, leaving 3 bases not matched to a gene. The germline gives CDR1 MNHNS, CDR2 SASEGT. This CDR3 contains 13 residues.

This clone was counted once. The chain uses TRBV7-2 and TRBJ2-3; D is perhaps TRBD2 (5 bases). Germline V CDR1 and CDR2: SGHTA, FQGNSA. This CDR3 comprises 14 residues. The germline V and J ends were trimmed by 4 bases and 0 bases, with 8 bases remaining between them. For the CDR3, the DNA is TGTGCCAGCAGCTCCCCGGGAAGCACAGATACGCAGTATTTT. Its protein product is CASSSPGSTDTQYF.

V is TRBV7-3 and J is TRBJ2-7; no clear D. CDR3 size: 13 residues. V was cut by 3 bases and J by 0 bases, with 6 bases left in between. Looked up from germline, CDR1 is SGHTA and CDR2 is FQGTGA. CDR3 protein: CASSFSSSYEQYF. For the CDR3, the DNA is TGTGCCAGCAGCTTTAGCTCCTCCTACGAGCAGTACTTC.

This chain uses TRBV5-1 with TRBJ2-7; no firm D call. Between the trimmed V and J ends, which lost 10 bases and 0 bases, there was a span of 14 bases. CDR3 size: 13 residues. Per germline, CDR1 SGHRS and CDR2 YFSETQ. CDR3 nucleotides: TGCGCCTCTGGGCAAACAAACTCCTACGAGCAGTACTTC. Translation: CASGQTNSYEQYF.

This clone appeared a single time. An end of the junction differs from the germline gene, which may be a read error. Other DNA sequences from this sample encode an identical CDR3 as well. The chain has TRBV27 and TRBJ1-1; a weak D match, TRBD1 (5 bases). This CDR3 comprises 13 residues. From germline, CDR1 is MNHEY and CDR2 SMNVEV (reference sequence). The CDR3 sequence is CASSMTENTEAFF. CDR3 nucleotide sequence: TGTGCCAGCAGTATGACAGAGAACACTGAGGCTTTCTTT.

The genes are TRBV7-8 and TRBJ2-7; D possibly corresponds to TRBD1 (6 bases). V was trimmed by 1 base and J by 5 bases, leaving 12 bases between them. CDR1 is SGHVS and CDR2 is FQNEAQ in the germline V gene. This CDR3 region has 14 residues. Written as DNA, the CDR3 is TGTGCCAGCAGCTTAGGGACAGAGGTTCACGAGCAGTACTTC. Protein sequence: CASSLGTEVHEQYF.

Concerning this clone itself: One junction end does not reproduce the germline sequence, and a read error may be involved. The sample contains more than one DNA sequence encoding this CDR3. V gene TRBV7-9 combines with J gene TRBJ1-1; D is possibly TRBD1 (6 bases). The germline CDR1 and CDR2 sequences are SEHNR and FQNEAQ (reference sequence). The CDR3 loop spans 14 amino acids. The CDR3 region has the DNA TGTGCCAGCGGGTGGGGGCCTCGAGCCGGGGAGTCTTTCTTC. Protein: CASGWGPRAGESFF. The full variable domain, rest sourced from reference TRBV7-9 and TRBJ1-1, is DTGVSQNPRHKITKRGQNVTFRCDPISEHNRLYWYRQTLGQGPEFLTYFQNEAQLEKSRLLSDRFSAERPKGSFSTLEIQRTEQGDSAMYLCASGWGPRAGESFFGQGTRLTVV.

The chain joins TRBV11-2 to TRBJ1-1, with D possibly TRBD1 on 6 matching bases. V was shortened by 6 bases and J by 10 bases, with 15 bases between the two germline ends. CDR1 is SGHAT and CDR2 is FQNNGV in the germline V gene. CDR3 length equals 12 residues. The CDR3 bases are TGTGCCAGCAGTCCCCAAGGGGGAGTAGCTTTCTTT. This sequence encodes CASSPQGGVAFF.